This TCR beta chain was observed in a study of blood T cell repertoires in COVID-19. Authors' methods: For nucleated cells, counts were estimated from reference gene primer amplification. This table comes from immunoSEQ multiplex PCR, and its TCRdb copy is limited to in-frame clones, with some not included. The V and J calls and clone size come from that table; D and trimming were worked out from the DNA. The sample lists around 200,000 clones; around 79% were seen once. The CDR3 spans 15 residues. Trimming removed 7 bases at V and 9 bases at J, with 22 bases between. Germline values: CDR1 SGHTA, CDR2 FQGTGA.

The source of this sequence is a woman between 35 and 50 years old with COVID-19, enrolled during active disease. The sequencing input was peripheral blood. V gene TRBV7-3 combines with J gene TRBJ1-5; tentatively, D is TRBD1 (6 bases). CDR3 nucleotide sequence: TGTGCCAGCAACCCAACCCCAGGGGCCCCTCGGCCCCAGCATTTT. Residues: CASNPTPGAPRPQHF.